Below are 28 T cell receptor beta chains sequenced from a single sample in a study of brain T cells in children with intractable seizures. The protocol was immunoSEQ multiplex PCR, while the TCRdb copy is restricted to in-frame clones and leaves out a portion. Here the sample spans 75,000 to 80,000 clones, 85% to 95% being singletons. The sequences come from peripheral blood, collected at surgery. These receptors originate from a boy in the first two years of life with tuberous sclerosis and intractable seizures.

In DNA form, the CDR3 reads TGTGCCAGCAGCTTAACAGCGGGAGAGGTAGGAGAGACCCAGTACTTC. This translates into CASSLTAGEVGETQYF. The chain employs TRBV11-3 and TRBJ2-5; 8 bases fit TRBD2. Germline V gene sequence: CDR1 SGHNT, CDR2 YENEEA. The CDR3 is made up of 16 amino acids. With V trimmed by 2 bases and J by 4 bases, 9 bases remained unmatched.

The gene calls are TRBV13 and TRBJ1-3; D unresolved. The CDR3 runs to 14 residues. The germline V gene encodes CDR1 PRHDT and CDR2 FYEKMQ (reference sequence). V lost 0 bases to trimming and J lost 2 bases, with 5 bases between them. CDR3 in DNA: TGTGCCAGCAGCTTAGGGTCCACTGGAAACACCATATATTTT. Its protein product is CASSLGSTGNTIYF. The full variable domain, in which reference TRBV13 and TRBJ1-3 provide the parts outside the CDR3, is AAGVIQSPRHLIKEKRETATLKCYPIPRHDTVYWYQQGPGQDPQFLISFYEKMQSDKGSIPDRFSAQQFSDYHSELNMSSLELGDSALYFCASSLGSTGNTIYFGEGSWLTVV.

The sample holds one count of this clone. The chain has TRBV19 and TRBJ2-3; 13 bases match TRBD2. The trim removed 5 bases at V and 1 base at J, leaving 6 bases unmatched. Germline assignment: CDR1 LNHDA and CDR2 SQIVND (reference sequence). The CDR3 length is 17 residues. DNA of the CDR3: TGTGCCAGTAGTTTACTAGCGGGGGGGCCGGGCACAGATACGCAGTATTTT. It yields the protein CASSLLAGGPGTDTQYF.

V is TRBV7-9 and J is TRBJ2-1, with a weak D call TRBD1 (5 bases). The CDR3 contains 15 residues. Trimming cost V 4 bases and J 2 bases, with 12 bases left between them. Germline V lookup: CDR1 SEHNR, CDR2 FQNEAQ (reference sequence). CDR3 residues: CASSYLRQPYNEQFF. The CDR3 DNA is TGTGCCAGCAGCTATCTCAGACAGCCCTACAATGAGCAGTTCTTC. The whole variable domain, remainder taken from reference TRBV7-9 and TRBJ2-1, is DTGVSQNPRHKITKRGQNVTFRCDPISEHNRLYWYRQTLGQGPEFLTYFQNEAQLEKSRLLSDRFSAERPKGSFSTLEIQRTEQGDSAMYLCASSYLRQPYNEQFFGPGTRLTVL.

V usage is TRBV4-1 and J usage is TRBJ2-7; 7 bases line up with TRBD2. The CDR3 length is 15 residues. In germline, CDR1 is MGHRA, CDR2 YSYEKL. V lost 4 bases, J lost 4 bases, and 10 bases stayed unmatched. CDR3 nucleotides: TGCGCCAGCAGCCCGTCACCTGGGGACTATTACGAGCAGTACTTC. Protein sequence: CASSPSPGDYYEQYF.

The chain joins TRBV19 to TRBJ2-3; no reliable D call. The CDR3 runs to 13 residues. CDR1 is LNHDA, CDR2 SQIVND, per germline (reference sequence). Trimming removed 5 bases from V and 4 bases from J, with 10 bases in between. The CDR3 DNA follows: TGTGCCAGTAGTTGGAATGGGGCAGATACGCAGTATTTT. Its translation: CASSWNGADTQYF. Full variable domain (outside the CDR3, taken from reference TRBV19 and TRBJ2-3): DGGITQSPKYLFRKEGQNVTLSCEQNLNHDAMYWYRQDPGQGLRLIYYSQIVNDFQKGDIAEGYSVSREKKESFPLTVTSAQKNPTAFYLCASSWNGADTQYFGPGTRLTVL.

The chain recombines TRBV9 with TRBJ2-5; possible D gene TRBD2, 6 bases. This CDR3 contains 16 residues. Germline V gene lookup returns CDR1 SGDLS and CDR2 YYNGEE. V was pared by 0 bases and J by 2 bases, with 14 bases between. The CDR3: CASSVGLGLQQETQYF. The CDR3 region has the DNA TGTGCCAGCAGCGTAGGACTGGGACTTCAACAAGAGACCCAGTACTTC.

The V gene is TRBV25-1, the J gene TRBJ2-6; D not certain. Germline-derived CDR1 and CDR2 are MGHDK and SYGVNS. This CDR3 comprises 15 residues. V lost 1 base and J lost 1, with 5 bases in between. The CDR3, as DNA: TGTGCCAGCAGTGAATCTTGGTCTGGGGCCAACGTCCTGACTTTC. Its translation: CASSESWSGANVLTF.

V usage is TRBV6-5 and J usage is TRBJ2-2; D might be TRBD1 (5 bases). The CDR3 length is 14 residues. V gave up 7 bases and J gave up 0 bases, with 9 bases separating them. The V gene's germline CDR1 is MNHEY and CDR2 SVGAGI. Here the CDR3 reads CASIRTTNTGELFF. The CDR3 DNA reads TGTGCCAGCATACGGACAACGAACACCGGGGAGCTGTTTTTT.

A remark on this clone: At the DNA level, this CDR3 is encoded by other sequences in the same sample as well. This chain uses TRBV9 with TRBJ2-7, with D possibly matching TRBD1 (6 bases). This CDR3 contains 13 residues. The germline V gene encodes CDR1 SGDLS and CDR2 YYNGEE. Trimming stripped 2 bases from V and 0 bases from J, with 6 bases between. CDR3 sequence reads: CASSVDSSYEQYF. DNA of the CDR3: TGTGCCAGCAGCGTGGACAGCTCCTACGAGCAGTACTTC.

The chain recombines TRBV4-1 with TRBJ2-7; TRBD1 matches at 9 bases. The V gene end was trimmed by 1 base and the J gene end by 5 bases; junction bases not matched to a gene: 3. CDR3 length: 14 residues. CDR1 MGHRA and CDR2 YSYEKL come from the germline V gene. The CDR3 DNA sequence: TGCGCCAGCAGCCAAGTGCGGGACAGGGACGAGCAGTACTTC. It yields the protein CASSQVRDRDEQYF.

The genes are TRBV18 and TRBJ2-5; D ambiguous. The CDR3 is 12 amino acids. CDR1 KGHSH and CDR2 LQKENI come from the germline V gene. Deletions cut 2 bases from V and 5 bases from J, with 6 bases between. The CDR3 reads CASSPLGETQYF. In DNA, the CDR3 is TGTGCCAGCTCACCATTAGGTGAGACCCAGTACTTC. The complete variable domain, with remaining parts taken from reference TRBV18 and TRBJ2-5, reads NAGVMQNPRHLVRRRGQEARLRCSPMKGHSHVYWYRQLPEEGLKFMVYLQKENIIDESGMPKERFSAEFPKEGPSILRIQQVVRGDSAAYFCASSPLGETQYFGPGTRLLVL.

CDR3 bases: TGCGCCAGCAGCACTAGCTCTGGGGCCAACGTCCTGACTTTC. It encodes CASSTSSGANVLTF. The chain combines TRBV5-1 with TRBJ2-6, with D possibly matching TRBD2 (5 bases). Germline lookup yields CDR1 SGHRS and CDR2 YFSETQ. This CDR3 has 14 amino acids. V was trimmed by 4 bases and J by 0 bases, leaving 5 bases between them.

This rearrangement joins TRBV4-1 to TRBJ2-7; 13 bases agree with TRBD2. The CDR3 is 15 amino acids. CDR1 MGHRA and CDR2 YSYEKL come from the germline V gene. The junction had 1 base not matched to a gene; V was cut back by 2 bases and J by 3 bases. The CDR3 DNA is TGCGCCAGCAGCCAAACTAGCGGGGGGGGCTACGAGCAGTACTTC. It is translated as CASSQTSGGGYEQYF.

The V gene is TRBV3-1 (or the pseudogene TRBV3-2), the J gene TRBJ2-2; D remains unclear. Germline V gives CDR1 LGHDT, CDR2 YNNKEL (reference sequence). V lost 1 base and J 1 base, leaving 4 bases between the germline ends. The CDR3 has 14 residues. The CDR3 region is CASSQGGNTGELFF. CDR3 sequence (DNA): TGTGCCAGCAGCCAAGGTGGGAACACCGGGGAGCTGTTTTTT.

The CDR3 nucleotides are TGTGCCAGCAGTTACTCGCGATCCTACGAGCAGTACTTC. Residues: CASSYSRSYEQYF. The rearrangement joins TRBV6-6 to TRBJ2-7; D gene unclear. V was clipped by 0 bases and J by 1 base, with 4 bases between them. The germline V gene has CDR1 MNHNY and CDR2 SVGAGI (reference sequence). The CDR3 sequence is 13 residues long.

V usage is TRBV12-3 or TRBV12-4 and J usage is TRBJ2-7, with D perhaps matching TRBD1 (6 bases). The CDR3 has 13 amino acids. V was trimmed by 5 bases and J by 6 bases, leaving 14 bases between them. DNA of the CDR3: TGTGCCAGCAGTGGGTGGGACACCCTCGAGCAGTACTTC. Amino acid sequence: CASSGWDTLEQYF.

This chain connects TRBV14 to TRBJ2-3; D remains ambiguous. CDR3 length equals 14 residues. V was shortened by 6 bases and J by 0 bases, with 10 bases between the two germline ends. From germline, CDR1 is SGHDN and CDR2 FVKESK. CDR3 loop: CASRGGTSTDTQYF. The CDR3 DNA reads TGTGCCAGCAGGGGCGGAACTAGCACAGATACGCAGTATTTT.

The rearrangement joins TRBV6-5 to TRBJ1-1, with unresolved D. V lost 1 base and J lost 0, with 3 bases in between. Germline V gene data show CDR1 as MNHEY and CDR2 as SVGAGI. The CDR3 has 13 amino acids. The CDR3 DNA reads as TGTGCCAGCAGTTACTTGCTGAACACTGAAGCTTTCTTT. Translated: CASSYLLNTEAFF.

The chain has TRBV30 and TRBJ2-5, with 7 nucleotides matching TRBD1. CDR1 is GTSNPN, CDR2 SVGIG, per germline (reference sequence). V was clipped by 0 bases and J by 2 bases; unmatched bases: 3. The CDR3 runs to 14 residues. CDR3 DNA: TGTGCCTGGAGTGTACTGGGACAGCAAGAGACCCAGTACTTC. Translated, it gives CAWSVLGQQETQYF.

V and J are TRBV7-9 and TRBJ2-7; D is possibly TRBD1 (5 bases). This CDR3 has 15 amino acids. Trimming took 1 base from V and 3 from J, leaving 13 bases between them. Germline assignment: CDR1 SEHNR and CDR2 FQNEAQ (reference sequence). The CDR3 spells CASSLVLDTYYEQYF. The DNA for the CDR3 is TGTGCCAGCAGCTTAGTCCTGGACACTTACTACGAGCAGTACTTC. Filled out from reference TRBV7-9 and TRBJ2-7, the complete variable domain reads DTGVSQNPRHKITKRGQNVTFRCDPISEHNRLYWYRQTLGQGPEFLTYFQNEAQLEKSRLLSDRFSAERPKGSFSTLEIQRTEQGDSAMYLCASSLVLDTYYEQYFGPGTRLTVT.

The chain joins TRBV9 to TRBJ1-2; TRBD1 aligns across 7 bases. This CDR3 is built from 15 residues. Germline CDR1 is SGDLS and CDR2 is YYNGEE. V trimming: 4 bases; J trimming: 3 bases; junction bases outside the gene matches: 9. CDR3 DNA: TGTGCCAGCAGCCCGACGACAGGGAGAGACTATGGCTACACCTTC. It specifies CASSPTTGRDYGYTF.

Here the CDR3 reads CASTPGTGSNTGELFF. The CDR3 DNA sequence: TGCGCCAGCACCCCAGGGACAGGGTCGAACACCGGGGAGCTGTTTTTT. This sequence joins TRBV5-1 and TRBJ2-2; 9 bases align to TRBD1. The CDR3 length is 16 residues. Germline assignment: CDR1 SGHRS and CDR2 YFSETQ. J gave up 0 bases and V 6 bases, and 6 bases lay outside the gene matches.

This chain uses TRBV25-1 with TRBJ1-2, with D possibly being TRBD1 (6 bases). The CDR3 has 12 amino acids. V was cut by 3 bases and J by 5 bases, with 7 bases left in between. CDR1 is MGHDK, CDR2 SYGVNS, per germline. CDR3 protein: CASSDRGYGYTF. The CDR3 DNA sequence: TGTGCCAGCAGTGACAGGGGTTATGGCTACACCTTC.

The chain carries TRBV13 and TRBJ2-5; D remains unclear. The germline V gene has CDR1 PRHDT and CDR2 FYEKMQ (reference sequence). The CDR3 has 15 amino acids. V was shortened by 5 bases and J by 5 bases, with 18 bases between the two germline ends. Here the CDR3 reads CASSPQGLGEETQYF. The CDR3 DNA reads TGTGCCAGCAGCCCCCAAGGTCTGGGCGAGGAGACCCAGTACTTC.

This chain uses TRBV27 with TRBJ1-2; TRBD1 aligns across 9 bases. Looked up from germline, CDR1 is MNHEY and CDR2 is SMNVEV (reference sequence). V dropped 6 bases and J dropped 6; count of bases not matched to a gene: 8. This CDR3 comprises 14 residues. CDR3 sequence: CASRTGGISDGYTF. DNA for the CDR3: TGTGCCAGCAGGACAGGGGGGATATCGGATGGCTACACCTTC.

The chain carries TRBV23-1 and TRBJ1-1, with D unclear. TRBV23-1 is flagged as an ORF with uncertain function. There are 16 residues in the CDR3. V lost 3 bases and J lost 0, with 14 bases in between. The CDR3 sequence is CASSHMKKDMNTEAFF. The DNA for the CDR3 is TGCGCCAGCAGTCATATGAAGAAAGACATGAACACTGAAGCTTTCTTT.

The sample holds a few counts of this clone. The CDR3: CASSLSGLAGTEQYF. Here the CDR3 DNA reads TGTGCCAGCAGCTTATCGGGACTAGCGGGAACCGAGCAGTACTTC. This chain links TRBV7-8 with TRBJ2-7; 13 nucleotides agree with TRBD2. This CDR3 has 15 amino acids. From germline, CDR1 is SGHVS and CDR2 FQNEAQ. With 2 bases clipped from V and 6 bases from J, the junction kept 4 bases outside the gene matches.